This TCR beta chain was sequenced in a study of PD-1 blockade in classical Hodgkin lymphoma. Overall study: Patients had nivolumab dosed at 3 mg/kg, delivered intravenously every 2 weeks.

Brentuximab vedotin exposure varied, and every patient relapsed after autologous stem cell transplantation. Clones were sequenced by immunoSEQ multiplex PCR, and TCRdb holds only the in-frame ones, with some missing. Of approximately 100,000 clones listed, about nine tenths are singletons. Points from the study as a whole: Healthy donors were reported to have higher baseline TCR diversity than newly diagnosed patients.

Deletions cut 4 bases from V and 3 bases from J, with 6 bases between. Germline CDR1 and CDR2: SQVTM and ANQGSEA. The CDR3 is 11 amino acids. To note about this clone: Its antigen is unidentified. Other nucleotide sequences from this sample produce the same CDR3.

The sequenced sample was peripheral blood mononuclear cells (PBMCs), obtained at baseline. This receptor was obtained from a human donor with classical Hodgkin lymphoma. The genes are TRBV29-1 and TRBJ1-2, with unresolved D. CDR3 residues: CSVAGDYGYTF. The CDR3 bases are TGCAGCGTTGCTGGCGACTATGGCTACACCTTC.